In its sample, the clone carrying this TCR beta chain was seen a few times. Time point in this sample: sample taken at primary tumor resection. No cell sorting; template was whole RNA from tumor, lung tissue or PBMC. The sample comes from a study of spatial heterogeneity in lung cancer. Study as a whole: Detected beta-chain sequences consistently exceeded alpha-chain sequences. The library had UMIs, and each TCR and UMI pair averaged more than ten raw reads.

TCRdb itself ran the 5' RACE reads through MiXCR, one entry per CDR3 protein. The sample carries approximately 90,000 distinct CDR3 sequences, roughly 10% recorded once. Germline CDR1 DFQATT, CDR2 SNEGSKA (reference sequence). V lost 1 base, J lost 7 bases, and 13 bases lay in between. The CDR3 loop spans 14 amino acids. V is TRBV20-1 and J is TRBJ2-2, with TRBD1 as a possible D gene (6 bases). This TCR was sampled from a male donor with early-stage non-small cell lung cancer. Sequencing used PBMCs, obtained at surgery. In DNA, the CDR3 is TGCAGTGCTAGAGTGGGACAAAACCGCGGGGAGCTGTTTTTT. Its translation: CSARVGQNRGELFF.